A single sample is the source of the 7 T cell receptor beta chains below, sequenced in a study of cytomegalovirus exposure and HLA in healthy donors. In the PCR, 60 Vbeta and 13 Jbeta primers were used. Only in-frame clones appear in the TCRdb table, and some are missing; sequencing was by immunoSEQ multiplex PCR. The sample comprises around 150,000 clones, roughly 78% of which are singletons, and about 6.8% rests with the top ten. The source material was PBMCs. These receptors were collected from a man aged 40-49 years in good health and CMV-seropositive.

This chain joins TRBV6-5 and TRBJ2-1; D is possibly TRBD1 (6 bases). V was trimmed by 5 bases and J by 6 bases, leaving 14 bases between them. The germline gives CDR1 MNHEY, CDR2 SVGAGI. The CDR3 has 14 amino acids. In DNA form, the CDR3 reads TGTGCCAGCAGTCCTCCCCGAGGGGGCAATGAGCAGTTCTTC. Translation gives CASSPPRGGNEQFF.

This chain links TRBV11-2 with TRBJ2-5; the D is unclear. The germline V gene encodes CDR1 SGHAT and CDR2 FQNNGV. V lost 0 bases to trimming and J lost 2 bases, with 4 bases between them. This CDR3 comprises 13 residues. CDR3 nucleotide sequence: TGTGCCAGCAGCTTAGAATCTCAAGAGACCCAGTACTTC. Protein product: CASSLESQETQYF.

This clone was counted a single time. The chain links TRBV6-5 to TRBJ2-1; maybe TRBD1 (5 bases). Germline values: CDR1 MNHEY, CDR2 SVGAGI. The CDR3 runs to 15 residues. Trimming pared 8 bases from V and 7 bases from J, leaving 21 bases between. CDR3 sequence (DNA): TGTGCCAGCGGCGCGAGTAGGGGTAGGCCGAATGAGCAGTTCTTC. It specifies CASGASRGRPNEQFF.

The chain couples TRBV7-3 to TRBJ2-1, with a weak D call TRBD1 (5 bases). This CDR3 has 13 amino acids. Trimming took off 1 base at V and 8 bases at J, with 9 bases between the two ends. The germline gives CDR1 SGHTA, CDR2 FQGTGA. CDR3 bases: TGTGCCAGCAGCTTAAAGCTCAGGGATGAGCAGTTCTTC. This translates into CASSLKLRDEQFF.

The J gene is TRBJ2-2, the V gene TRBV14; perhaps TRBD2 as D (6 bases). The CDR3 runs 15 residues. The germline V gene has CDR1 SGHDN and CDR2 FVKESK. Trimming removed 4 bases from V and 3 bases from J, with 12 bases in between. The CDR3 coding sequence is TGTGCCAGCAGCCCGTTCTGGGGGGACACCGGGGAGCTGTTTTTT. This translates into CASSPFWGDTGELFF.

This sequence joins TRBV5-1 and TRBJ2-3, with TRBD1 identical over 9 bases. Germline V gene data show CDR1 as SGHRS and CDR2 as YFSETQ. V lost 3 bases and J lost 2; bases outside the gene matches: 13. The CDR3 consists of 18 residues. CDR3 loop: CASSYWRTGADPTDTQYF. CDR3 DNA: TGCGCCAGCAGCTACTGGCGGACAGGGGCGGACCCCACAGATACGCAGTATTTT. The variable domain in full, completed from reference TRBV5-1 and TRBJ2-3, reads KAGVTQTPRYLIKTRGQQVTLSCSPISGHRSVSWYQQTPGQGLQFLFEYFSETQRNKGNFPGRFSGRQFSNSRSEMNVSTLELGDSALYLCASSYWRTGADPTDTQYFGPGTRLTVL.

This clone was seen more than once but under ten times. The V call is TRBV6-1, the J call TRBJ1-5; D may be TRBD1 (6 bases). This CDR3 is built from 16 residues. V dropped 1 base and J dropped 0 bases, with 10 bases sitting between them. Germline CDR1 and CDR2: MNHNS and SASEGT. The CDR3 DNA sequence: TGTGCCAGCAGTGAAGTATCCAGGGGTAGCAATCAGCCCCAGCATTTT. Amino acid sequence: CASSEVSRGSNQPQHF.